Presented here are 25 T cell receptor beta chains from one specimen sequenced in a study of CD8 T cells in Susac syndrome. Random hexamers were used to reverse transcribe an amount of about 0.45 to 1 ug RNA. TCRdb re-derived calls from the immunoSEQ multiplex PCR reads in MiXCR, one entry per CDR3 protein. The top ten hold approximately 0.097% of the sample, which has nearly 200,000 distinct CDR3 sequences, 90% to 95% seen once. Sequencing was carried out using CD4+ T cells from PBMCs. The receptors shown here come from a human donor with multiple sclerosis.

The V call is TRBV7-3, the J call TRBJ2-7; 12 bases match TRBD1. The CDR3 spans 15 residues. The V gene's germline CDR1 is SGHTA and CDR2 FQGTGA. V was clipped by 3 bases and J by 5 bases; unmatched bases: 5. The CDR3 loop is CASSFTGQGADEQYF. CDR3 coding DNA: TGTGCCAGCAGCTTTACGGGACAGGGGGCTGACGAGCAGTACTTC.

This sequence joins TRBV20-1 and TRBJ1-2; D possibly corresponds to TRBD1 (6 bases). V was clipped by 4 bases and J by 1 base, with 19 bases between them. Per the germline V gene, CDR1 is DFQATT and CDR2 is SNEGSKA (reference sequence). CDR3 length: 16 residues. In DNA form, the CDR3 reads TGCAGTGCTACCAAGGGTCGGGGGCTAGTTAACTATGGCTACACCTTC. Amino acids: CSATKGRGLVNYGYTF.

CDR3: CASSLGGGADGTGYEQYF. Here the CDR3 DNA reads TGTGCCAGCAGCTTAGGAGGGGGGGCGGATGGGACAGGGTACGAGCAGTACTTC. The chain couples TRBV7-9 to TRBJ2-7; 9 nucleotides agree with TRBD1. The CDR3 has 18 amino acids. The germline V gene has CDR1 SEHNR and CDR2 FQNEAQ (reference sequence). The V gene end was trimmed by 1 base and the J gene end by 4 bases; junction bases not matched to a gene: 14. Full variable domain (remainder filled in from reference TRBV7-9 and TRBJ2-7): DTGVSQNPRHKITKRGQNVTFRCDPISEHNRLYWYRQTLGQGPEFLTYFQNEAQLEKSRLLSDRFSAERPKGSFSTLEIQRTEQGDSAMYLCASSLGGGADGTGYEQYFGPGTRLTVT.

The chain uses TRBV7-9 and TRBJ2-5; a weak D match, TRBD2 (6 bases). The CDR3 length is 13 residues. In germline, CDR1 is SEHNR, CDR2 FQNEAQ (reference sequence). Between the trimmed V and J ends, which lost 3 bases and 5 bases, there was a span of 10 bases. CDR3 protein: CASSFGGLETQYF. The CDR3 DNA is TGTGCCAGCAGCTTCGGGGGTTTGGAGACCCAGTACTTC.

The gene calls are TRBV12-3 or TRBV12-4 and TRBJ2-7; TRBD2 is a possible D gene (5 bases). Trimming left V 1 base short and J 2 bases short, with 15 bases between. The CDR3 runs 16 residues. The chain's CDR3 is CASSLVQAGGPYEQYF. The CDR3 region has the DNA TGTGCCAGCAGTTTAGTCCAGGCAGGAGGCCCCTACGAGCAGTACTTC.

The J gene is TRBJ2-2, the V gene TRBV5-1, with a possible D match to TRBD2 (6 bases). V gave up 4 bases and J gave up 3 bases, with 16 bases separating them. CDR3 length: 16 amino acids. The germline CDR1 and CDR2 sequences are SGHRS and YFSETQ. CDR3 coding DNA: TGCGCCAGCAGCACCCGCGGGGCTCGCGACACCGGGGAGCTGTTTTTT. Its translation: CASSTRGARDTGELFF.

This clonotype has just one count. J is TRBJ1-1 and V is TRBV5-1; possible D gene TRBD1, 6 bases. With 4 bases removed from V and 3 bases from J, the gap between germline ends came to 10 bases. The CDR3 loop spans 13 amino acids. Germline assignment: CDR1 SGHRS and CDR2 YFSETQ. The CDR3 DNA sequence: TGCGCCAGCAGCCCAGGGGTTGACACTGAAGCTTTCTTT. This codes for CASSPGVDTEAFF.

The CDR3 is CATSAPRTVNEQFF. DNA of the CDR3: TGTGCCACCAGCGCTCCTCGGACAGTCAATGAGCAGTTCTTC. V and J are TRBV24-1 and TRBJ2-1; D is perhaps TRBD1 (6 bases). Trimming stripped 7 bases from V and 6 bases from J, with 15 bases between. Germline CDR1 is KGHDR and CDR2 is SFDVKD. The CDR3 spans 14 residues.

The chain couples TRBV6-6 to TRBJ2-5; D gene ambiguous. Looked up from germline, CDR1 is MNHNY and CDR2 is SVGAGI (reference sequence). V gave up 3 bases and J gave up 2 bases, with 7 bases separating them. This CDR3 is 13 amino acids long. The CDR3 DNA follows: TGTGCCAGCAGTTATCTGCTTCAAGAGACCCAGTACTTC. Translation: CASSYLLQETQYF.

The chain is built from TRBV2 and TRBJ2-7; unclear D gene. V dropped 6 bases and J dropped 2 bases, with 14 bases sitting between them. CDR1 and CDR2 (germline): SNHLY, FYNNEI. There are 14 residues in the CDR3. Here the CDR3 DNA reads TGTGCCAGCAGAGACTCGTTAAATGCCTACGAGCAGTACTTC. Residues: CASRDSLNAYEQYF.

The chain uses TRBV20-1 and TRBJ2-7; no clear D. The CDR3 is made up of 13 amino acids. The V and J ends lost 3 bases and 1 base respectively, with 10 bases between them. Per germline, CDR1 DFQATT and CDR2 SNEGSKA (reference sequence). CDR3 nucleotides: TGCAGTGCTAGTCCCGGGCCGTCCTACGAGCAGTACTTC. Encoded protein: CSASPGPSYEQYF.

CDR3 residues: CAWSGIGGMDEQYF. CDR3 DNA sequence: TGTGCCTGGAGCGGGATTGGGGGGATGGACGAGCAGTACTTC. The gene calls are TRBV30 and TRBJ2-7; D might be TRBD2 (6 bases). The CDR3 length is 14 residues. Trimming left V 3 bases short and J 5 bases short, with 17 bases between. The germline V gene has CDR1 GTSNPN and CDR2 SVGIG (reference sequence).

V usage is TRBV20-1 and J usage is TRBJ1-2, with D tentatively TRBD1 (6 bases). The CDR3 contains 15 residues. V was cut by 3 bases and J by 2 bases, with 16 bases left in between. Germline V lookup: CDR1 DFQATT, CDR2 SNEGSKA (reference sequence). Here the CDR3 DNA reads TGCAGTGCTAGGGGATCGGGGGCCCTCAACTATGGCTACACCTTC. As protein: CSARGSGALNYGYTF.

The chain employs TRBV4-1 and TRBJ2-3; no reliable D call. The V gene lost 3 bases and the J gene lost 2 bases, with 18 bases spanning the gap. CDR3 length equals 17 residues. Germline CDR1 is MGHRA and CDR2 is YSYEKL. CDR3 in DNA: TGCGCCAGCAGCCAGGAAAACTATAAGGGTTACACAGATACGCAGTATTTT. The encoded protein is CASSQENYKGYTDTQYF.

This sequence joins TRBV20-1 and TRBJ2-5; no clear D gene. Looked up from germline, CDR1 is DFQATT and CDR2 is SNEGSKA (reference sequence). The CDR3 totals 15 residues. Trimming removed 0 bases at V and 1 base at J, with 12 bases between. The CDR3 DNA follows: TGCAGTGCTAGAGATCCGTTGACGGGCCAAGAGACCCAGTACTTC. Amino acids: CSARDPLTGQETQYF.

The chain is built from TRBV20-1 and TRBJ2-3, with 8 bases matching TRBD1. The CDR3 contains 14 residues. Trimming cost V 1 base and J 3 bases; bases outside gene matches: 3. Germline-derived CDR1 and CDR2 are DFQATT and SNEGSKA (reference sequence). CDR3 residues: CSARAGQGTDTQYF. The CDR3 DNA follows: TGCAGTGCTAGAGCCGGACAGGGAACAGATACGCAGTATTTT.

A single count supports this clonotype. The rearrangement links TRBV6-1 to TRBJ2-1; D is unresolved. V lost 1 base, J lost 3 bases, and 13 bases lay in between. Germline-derived CDR1 and CDR2 are MNHNS and SASEGT. CDR3 length: 16 residues. This chain's CDR3 is CASSEVGMAIYNEQFF. The CDR3 region has the DNA TGTGCCAGCAGTGAAGTGGGTATGGCGATCTACAATGAGCAGTTCTTC.

This clonotype was seen a single time. This chain joins TRBV2 and TRBJ2-5; D is tentatively TRBD1 or TRBD2 (5 bases each). The CDR3 totals 13 residues. Germline assignment: CDR1 SNHLY and CDR2 FYNNEI. Trimming shortened V by 0 bases and J by 10 bases, and 12 bases separated the two germline ends. The chain's CDR3 is CASSEALGTSQYF. The DNA of the CDR3 is TGTGCCAGCAGTGAAGCTCTGGGGACGAGCCAGTACTTC.

V usage is TRBV29-1 and J usage is TRBJ2-7, with D hard to call. The germline V and J ends were trimmed by 1 base and 3 bases, with 7 bases remaining between them. The germline V gene has CDR1 SQVTM and CDR2 ANQGSEA. The CDR3 runs to 12 residues. The chain's CDR3 is CSVEGLDYEQYF. DNA of the CDR3: TGCAGCGTTGAAGGGCTAGACTACGAGCAGTACTTC.

This clonotype was picked up one time. The rearrangement joins TRBV3-1 to TRBJ2-7; tentative D call: TRBD1 (6 bases). Looked up from germline, CDR1 is LGHDT and CDR2 is YNNKEL (reference sequence). This CDR3 has 15 amino acids. Trimming took off 5 bases at V and 4 bases at J, with 18 bases between the two ends. CDR3: CASSLRRTEGYEQYF. CDR3 in DNA: TGTGCCAGCAGCTTACGCAGGACAGAGGGGTACGAGCAGTACTTC.

The chain uses TRBV9 and TRBJ2-7; 13 bases are a match to TRBD2. The CDR3 extends over 14 amino acids. Per germline, CDR1 SGDLS and CDR2 YYNGEE. Trimming took 4 bases from V and 6 from J; bases not matched to a gene: 4. CDR3 sequence (DNA): TGTGCCAGCAGCCCCGGGACTAGCGGGACCGAGCAGTACTTC. Protein product: CASSPGTSGTEQYF.

The chain uses TRBV27 and TRBJ2-7, with TRBD2 as a possible D gene (5 bases). V dropped 6 bases and J dropped 5 bases, with 17 bases sitting between them. The CDR3 length is 14 residues. Germline CDR1 reads MNHEY; CDR2 reads SMNVEV (reference sequence). The CDR3 DNA reads as TGTGCCAGCAGAATAGTAGGAGGAGGACACGAGCAGTACTTC. Its translation is CASRIVGGGHEQYF.

The CDR3 nucleotides are TGCGCCAGCCAGGTTGGGACGGGAGGGAATGAGCAGTTCTTC. Its translation is CASQVGTGGNEQFF. V and J are TRBV5-1 and TRBJ2-1; TRBD2 agrees at 8 bases. J gave up 7 bases and V 7 bases, and 10 bases lay outside the gene matches. Germline CDR1 and CDR2: SGHRS and YFSETQ. The CDR3 is made up of 14 amino acids.

The V gene is TRBV10-3, the J gene TRBJ1-1; 7 nucleotides agree with TRBD1. The germline gives CDR1 ENHRY, CDR2 SYGVKD. The CDR3 extends over 15 amino acids. Losses at the gene ends were 1 base for V and 0 bases for J; bases not matched to a gene: 2. The CDR3 reads CAISEWDRMNTEAFF. CDR3 coding DNA: TGTGCCATCAGTGAGTGGGACAGAATGAACACTGAAGCTTTCTTT.

The V and J genes are TRBV20-1 and TRBJ2-6; D call uncertain. Germline values: CDR1 DFQATT, CDR2 SNEGSKA (reference sequence). CDR3 length: 15 residues. Trimming left V 5 bases short and J 0 bases short, with 11 bases between. CDR3 sequence reads: CSAPTGSSGANVLTF. The CDR3 DNA sequence: TGCAGTGCTCCGACCGGAAGCTCTGGGGCCAACGTCCTGACTTTC.